This T cell receptor (beta chain) was recovered during a study of T cells in Graves' hyperthyroidism and ophthalmopathy. From RNA transcripts, TCR beta CDR3 regions were amplified. TCR CDR3 regions were first amplified by RT-PCR with HTBI primers. TCRdb independently ran MiXCR on the multiplex PCR reads; one entry per CDR3 protein. Of about 500,000 distinct CDR3 sequences listed, 15% to 20% were seen once; the top ten hold approximately 30%. Germline V gene lookup returns CDR1 GTSNPN and CDR2 SVGIG (reference sequence). The CDR3 runs to 17 residues. With 3 bases clipped from V and 4 bases from J, the junction kept 12 bases outside the gene matches. Whole-study results and caveats: Model output signaled ophthalmopathy a median approximately 6.2 months ahead of onset.

This clonotype was seen repeatedly, ten times or more. Its matching antigen is unknown. This chain connects TRBV30 to TRBJ2-1, with 10 bases aligning to TRBD1. The TCR originated in a woman aged 25 to 39 with Graves' ophthalmopathy. The sample comprised blood. The CDR3 DNA sequence: TGTGCCTGGAGGGACAGGGGGGTTCGGCAGGGGTACAATGAGCAGTTCTTC. Protein: CAWRDRGVRQGYNEQFF.